This passage covers 11 T cell receptor beta chains from one sample sequenced in a study of PD-1 blockade in classical Hodgkin lymphoma. With no exception, relapse followed autologous stem cell transplantation in all patients, and brentuximab vedotin exposure varied. Only in-frame clones appear in the TCRdb table, and some are missing; sequencing was by immunoSEQ multiplex PCR. The data hold roughly 41,000 clones, with about 90% observed a single time. The sample here was peripheral blood mononuclear cells (PBMCs), taken before the second cycle of nivolumab. These receptors came from a human donor with classical Hodgkin lymphoma.

This chain uses TRBV28 with TRBJ1-1, with a tentative D call TRBD1 (6 bases). The CDR3 sequence is 15 residues long. The germline gives CDR1 MDHEN, CDR2 SYDVKM. Trimming shortened V by 4 bases and J by 1 base, and 13 bases separated the two germline ends. In nucleotides, the CDR3 is TGTGCCAGCAGTTGGGTTCCGGGACAGAACACTGAAGCTTTCTTT. It is translated as CASSWVPGQNTEAFF.

The chain links TRBV19 to TRBJ1-4; 9 nucleotides match TRBD1. V dropped 9 bases and J dropped 3; count of bases not matched to a gene: 11. The CDR3 extends over 16 amino acids. CDR1 and CDR2 from the germline V gene are LNHDA and SQIVND (reference sequence). The CDR3 spells CASGGQGLVSNEKLFF. DNA of the CDR3: TGTGCCAGCGGGGGACAGGGCCTTGTCTCTAATGAAAAACTGTTTTTT.

The rearrangement joins TRBV29-1 to TRBJ2-2, with no clear D. Germline V gene lookup returns CDR1 SQVTM and CDR2 ANQGSEA. This CDR3 spans 13 amino acids. Trimming took 5 bases from V and 8 from J, leaving 15 bases between them. The chain's CDR3 is CSVLHLSRGELFF. For the CDR3, the DNA is TGCAGCGTTTTGCACCTTAGTCGGGGGGAGCTGTTTTTT.

Here the CDR3 DNA reads TGTGCCAGCGAAGGACCGGACAGGAACACTGAAGCTTTCTTT. Its protein is CASEGPDRNTEAFF. V is TRBV2 and J is TRBJ1-1; a possible D gene is TRBD1 (6 bases). CDR1 and CDR2 (germline): SNHLY, FYNNEI. Trimming shortened V by 8 bases and J by 1 base, and 14 bases separated the two germline ends. The CDR3 is 14 residues long.

The chain employs TRBV7-6 and TRBJ2-7, with D uncertain. There are 13 residues in the CDR3. The germline gives CDR1 SGHVS, CDR2 FNYEAQ. Trimming removed 2 bases from V and 5 bases from J, with 10 bases in between. The CDR3 sequence is CASSLQPGHEQYF. Written as DNA, the CDR3 is TGTGCCAGCAGCTTACAGCCAGGCCACGAGCAGTACTTC.

The CDR3 bases are TGCGCCAGCAGCTTGGCCTCGGGCGACTCCTACGAGCAGTACTTC. Its protein is CASSLASGDSYEQYF. The chain employs TRBV5-1 and TRBJ2-5; D not resolved. The end of the DNA fits TRBJ2-7 better, so the J call may be wrong. The CDR3 covers 15 residues. Germline CDR1 is SGHRS and CDR2 is YFSETQ.

The rearrangement links TRBV6-6 to TRBJ2-7; D is undetermined. Germline V gives CDR1 MNHNY, CDR2 SVGAGI (reference sequence). The CDR3 runs to 11 residues. Between the trimmed V and J ends, which lost 4 bases and 3 bases, there was a span of 4 bases. The CDR3 DNA follows: TGTGCCAGCAGTTGGGGCTACGAGCAGTACTTC. It yields the protein CASSWGYEQYF.

The genes are TRBV9 and TRBJ1-2; D possibly corresponds to TRBD1 (5 bases). The CDR3 contains 14 residues. Trimming took 4 bases from V and 3 from J, leaving 13 bases between them. Germline V gene lookup returns CDR1 SGDLS and CDR2 YYNGEE. For the CDR3, the DNA is TGTGCCAGCAGCCCTCAGGGTTACTACTATGGCTACACCTTC. Encoded protein: CASSPQGYYYGYTF. Complete variable domain (other parts from reference TRBV9 and TRBJ1-2): DSGVTQTPKHLITATGQRVTLRCSPRSGDLSVYWYQQSLDQGLQFLIQYYNGEERAKGNILERFSAQQFPDLHSELNLSSLELGDSALYFCASSPQGYYYGYTFGSGTRLTVV.

This chain joins TRBV11-2 and TRBJ2-7; D call uncertain. Trimming took off 6 bases at V and 7 bases at J, with 16 bases between the two ends. The CDR3 is 13 amino acids. Per the germline V gene, CDR1 is SGHAT and CDR2 is FQNNGV. In DNA form, the CDR3 reads TGTGCCAGCAGTAGTGATAGGGAAGGTGAGCAGTACTTC. It encodes CASSSDREGEQYF.

The rearrangement uses TRBV14 and TRBJ2-2; D ambiguous. Germline V gene sequence: CDR1 SGHDN, CDR2 FVKESK. V was cut by 3 bases and J by 7 bases, with 9 bases left in between. The length of the CDR3 is 13 residues. CDR3 coding DNA: TGTGCCAGCAGCCAGGACCGTGGCGGGGAGCTGTTTTTT. It specifies CASSQDRGGELFF.

This clone was counted a single time. This chain links TRBV4-1 with TRBJ2-5; D is undetermined. The germline V gene encodes CDR1 MGHRA and CDR2 YSYEKL. V dropped 3 bases and J dropped 2 bases, with 13 bases sitting between them. The CDR3 loop spans 15 amino acids. In DNA, the CDR3 is TGCGCCAGCAGCCATCCACAGAGAATACAAGAGACCCAGTACTTC. This codes for CASSHPQRIQETQYF.